The 4 T cell receptor beta chains below all came from one sample that was sequenced in a study of early T cells in non-severe SARS-CoV-2 infection. TCRdb re-called the 5' RACE reads with MiXCR, one entry per CDR3 protein. In the table there are approximately 49,000 distinct CDR3 sequences, 10% to 15% of which are singletons. The sequenced material came from whole blood. Receptors were obtained from an adult who was a healthcare worker with PCR-confirmed SARS-CoV-2 infection or an uninfected control (not recorded which).

Of note for this clonotype: Because it lacks the conserved phenylalanine or tryptophan at the end, this CDR3 is likely a read error. This chain links TRBV11-2 with TRBJ2-1; unclear D gene. The CDR3 is 14 residues long. With 1 base removed from V and 3 bases from J, the gap between germline ends came to 7 bases. Germline assignment: CDR1 SGHAT and CDR2 FQNNGV. The DNA of the CDR3 is TGTGCCAGCAGCTTAGGATCACACTACAATGAGCAGTTCTCC. It encodes CASSLGSHYNEQFS.

Details on this clonotype: A read error is possible here, since a much larger clone lies one base away. The rearrangement joins TRBV5-1 to TRBJ2-3; D perhaps matches TRBD2 (6 bases). CDR1 is SGHRS and CDR2 is YFSETQ in the germline V gene. This CDR3 contains 16 residues. V was shortened by 4 bases and J by 4 bases, with 19 bases between the two germline ends. The CDR3 nucleotides are TGCGCCAGCAGCCGGGGTCGGGTTCCTAGCGCAGATACGCAGTATTTT. This gives the protein CASSRGRVPSADTQYF.

This sequence joins TRBV6-5 and TRBJ1-2, with 9 bases fitting TRBD1. The CDR3 extends over 14 amino acids. Germline V lookup: CDR1 MNHEY, CDR2 SVGAGI. The junction had 7 bases not matched to a gene; V was cut back by 6 bases and J by 5 bases. CDR3 in amino acids: CASSLTQGAYGYTF. CDR3 DNA sequence: TGTGCCAGCAGCCTCACACAGGGGGCGTATGGCTACACCTTC.

The table lists this clonotype with many counts. The chain couples TRBV28 to TRBJ2-3; 9 bases are shared with TRBD2. Germline-derived CDR1 and CDR2 are MDHEN and SYDVKM. The V and J ends lost 5 bases and 3 bases, in that order; junction bases with no gene match: 3. The CDR3 extends over 14 amino acids. As DNA, the CDR3 is TGTGCCAGCAGTAGCGGGGGGCTAACAGATACGCAGTATTTT. Translation: CASSSGGLTDTQYF.